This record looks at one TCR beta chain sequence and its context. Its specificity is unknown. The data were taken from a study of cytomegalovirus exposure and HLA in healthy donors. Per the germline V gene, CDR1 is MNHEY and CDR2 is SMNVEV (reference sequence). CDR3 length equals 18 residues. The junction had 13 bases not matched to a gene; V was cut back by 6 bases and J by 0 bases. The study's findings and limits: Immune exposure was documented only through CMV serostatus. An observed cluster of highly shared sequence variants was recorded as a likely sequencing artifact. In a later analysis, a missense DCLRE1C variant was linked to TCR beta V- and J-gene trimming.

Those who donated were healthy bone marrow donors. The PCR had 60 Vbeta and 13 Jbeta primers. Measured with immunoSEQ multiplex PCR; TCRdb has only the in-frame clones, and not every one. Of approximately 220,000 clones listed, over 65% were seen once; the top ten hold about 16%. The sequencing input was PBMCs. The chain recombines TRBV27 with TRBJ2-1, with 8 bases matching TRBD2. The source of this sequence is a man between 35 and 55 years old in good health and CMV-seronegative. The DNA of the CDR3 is TGTGCCAGCAGAGAGTTGCGGGAGGCCCCTAGCTCCTACAATGAGCAGTTCTTC. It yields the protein CASRELREAPSSYNEQFF.